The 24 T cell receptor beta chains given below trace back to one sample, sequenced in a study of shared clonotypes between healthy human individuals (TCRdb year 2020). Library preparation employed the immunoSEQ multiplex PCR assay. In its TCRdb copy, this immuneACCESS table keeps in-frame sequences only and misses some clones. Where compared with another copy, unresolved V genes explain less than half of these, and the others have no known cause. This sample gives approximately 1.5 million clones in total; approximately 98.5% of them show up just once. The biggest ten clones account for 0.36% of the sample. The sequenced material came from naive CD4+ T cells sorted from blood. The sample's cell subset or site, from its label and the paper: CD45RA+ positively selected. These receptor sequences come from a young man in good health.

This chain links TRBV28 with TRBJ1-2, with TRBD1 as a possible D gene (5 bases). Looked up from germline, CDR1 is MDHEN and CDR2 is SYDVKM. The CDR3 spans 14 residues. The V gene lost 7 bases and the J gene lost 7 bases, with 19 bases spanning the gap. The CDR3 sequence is CASTLGWGEGGYTF. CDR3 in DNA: TGTGCCAGCACTCTTGGCTGGGGCGAGGGTGGCTACACCTTC.

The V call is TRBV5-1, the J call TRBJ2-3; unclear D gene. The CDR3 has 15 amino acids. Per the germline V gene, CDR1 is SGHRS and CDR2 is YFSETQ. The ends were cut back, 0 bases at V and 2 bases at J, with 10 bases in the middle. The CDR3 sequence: CASSLDPTTTDTQYF. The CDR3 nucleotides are TGCGCCAGCAGCTTGGATCCGACAACCACAGATACGCAGTATTTT. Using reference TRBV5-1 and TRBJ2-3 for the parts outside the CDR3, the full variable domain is KAGVTQTPRYLIKTRGQQVTLSCSPISGHRSVSWYQQTPGQGLQFLFEYFSETQRNKGNFPGRFSGRQFSNSRSEMNVSTLELGDSALYLCASSLDPTTTDTQYFGPGTRLTVL.

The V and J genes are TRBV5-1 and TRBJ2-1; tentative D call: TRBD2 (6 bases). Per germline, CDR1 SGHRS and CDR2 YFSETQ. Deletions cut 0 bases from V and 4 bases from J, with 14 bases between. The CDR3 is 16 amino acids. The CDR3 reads CASSLAGGPGYNEQFF. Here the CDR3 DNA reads TGCGCCAGCAGCTTGGCCGGGGGTCCCGGTTACAATGAGCAGTTCTTC.

CDR3 DNA sequence: TGTGCCAGCAGCTTAGAGAGACAGGGGGCGAGGCATTTT. Protein sequence: CASSLERQGARHF. This chain links TRBV11-2 with TRBJ1-5, with 10 bases aligning to TRBD1. Germline CDR1 SGHAT, CDR2 FQNNGV. This CDR3 spans 13 amino acids. V trimming: 0 bases; J trimming: 15 bases; junction bases outside the gene matches: 5.

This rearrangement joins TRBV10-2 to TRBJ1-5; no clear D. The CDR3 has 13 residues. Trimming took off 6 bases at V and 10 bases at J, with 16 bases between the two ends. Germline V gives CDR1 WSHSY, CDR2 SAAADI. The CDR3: CASRVTELQPQHF. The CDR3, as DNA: TGCGCCAGCAGGGTGACGGAGTTACAACCCCAGCATTTT.

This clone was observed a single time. CDR3 sequence (DNA): TGTGCCAGCAGGAGACTAGCGGGAAAAGAGACCCAGTACTTC. Its protein is CASRRLAGKETQYF. The J gene is TRBJ2-5, the V gene TRBV6-5, with TRBD2 identical over 11 bases. The ends lost 6 bases at V and 3 bases at J; junction bases unmatched: 3. CDR3 length: 14 residues. Germline V lookup: CDR1 MNHEY, CDR2 SVGAGI.

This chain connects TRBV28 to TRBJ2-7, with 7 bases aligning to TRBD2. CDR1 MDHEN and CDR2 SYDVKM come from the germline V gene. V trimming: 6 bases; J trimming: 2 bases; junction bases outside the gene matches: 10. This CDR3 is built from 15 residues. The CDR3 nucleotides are TGTGCCAGCAGCGAACCTAGCGGAGGGACCTACGAGCAGTACTTC. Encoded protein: CASSEPSGGTYEQYF. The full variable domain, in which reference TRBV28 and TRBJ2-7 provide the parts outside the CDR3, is DVKVTQSSRYLVKRTGEKVFLECVQDMDHENMFWYRQDPGLGLRLIYFSYDVKMKEKGDIPEGYSVSREKKERFSLILESASTNQTSMYLCASSEPSGGTYEQYFGPGTRLTVT.

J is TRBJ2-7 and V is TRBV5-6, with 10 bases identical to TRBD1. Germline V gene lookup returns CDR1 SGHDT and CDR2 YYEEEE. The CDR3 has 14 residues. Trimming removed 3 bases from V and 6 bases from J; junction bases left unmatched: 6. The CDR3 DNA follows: TGTGCCAGCAGCTGGGACAGGGGCCTCGGCGAGCAGTACTTC. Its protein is CASSWDRGLGEQYF.

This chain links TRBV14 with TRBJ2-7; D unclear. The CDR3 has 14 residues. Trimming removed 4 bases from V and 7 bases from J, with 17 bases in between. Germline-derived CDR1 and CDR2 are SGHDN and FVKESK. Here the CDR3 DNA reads TGTGCCAGCAGCCCCGGTTTCGGGTCGTCAGAGCAGTACTTC. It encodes CASSPGFGSSEQYF.

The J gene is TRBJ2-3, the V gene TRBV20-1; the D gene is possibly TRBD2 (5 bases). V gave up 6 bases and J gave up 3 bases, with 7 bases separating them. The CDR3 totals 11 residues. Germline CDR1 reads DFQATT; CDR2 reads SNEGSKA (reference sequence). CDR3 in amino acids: CSAQRTDTQYF. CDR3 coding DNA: TGCAGTGCGCAGCGGACAGATACGCAGTATTTT.

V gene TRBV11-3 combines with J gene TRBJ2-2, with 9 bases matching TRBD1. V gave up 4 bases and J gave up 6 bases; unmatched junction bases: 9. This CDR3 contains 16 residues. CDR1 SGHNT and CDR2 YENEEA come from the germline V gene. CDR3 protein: CASSSVTGGASGELFF. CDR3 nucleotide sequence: TGTGCCAGCAGCTCCGTTACAGGGGGCGCATCCGGGGAGCTGTTTTTT.

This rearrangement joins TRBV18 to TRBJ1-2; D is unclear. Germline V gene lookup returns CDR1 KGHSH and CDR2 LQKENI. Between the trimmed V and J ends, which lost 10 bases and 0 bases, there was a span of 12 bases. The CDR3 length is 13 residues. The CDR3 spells CATHRGTNYGYTF. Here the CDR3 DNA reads TGTGCCACTCACCGGGGAACTAACTATGGCTACACCTTC.

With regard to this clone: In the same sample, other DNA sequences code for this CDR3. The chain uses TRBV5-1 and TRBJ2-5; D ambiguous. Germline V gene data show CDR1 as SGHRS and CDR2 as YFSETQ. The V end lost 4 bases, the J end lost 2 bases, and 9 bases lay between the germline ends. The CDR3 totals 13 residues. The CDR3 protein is CASSPGAQETQYF. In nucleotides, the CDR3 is TGCGCCAGCAGCCCTGGAGCACAAGAGACCCAGTACTTC.

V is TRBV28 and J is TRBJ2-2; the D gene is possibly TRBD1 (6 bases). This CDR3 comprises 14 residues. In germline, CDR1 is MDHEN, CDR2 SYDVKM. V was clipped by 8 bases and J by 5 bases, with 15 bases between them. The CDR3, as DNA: TGTGCCAGCTTAAGTAGGACAGTTACCGGGGAGCTGTTTTTT. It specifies CASLSRTVTGELFF.

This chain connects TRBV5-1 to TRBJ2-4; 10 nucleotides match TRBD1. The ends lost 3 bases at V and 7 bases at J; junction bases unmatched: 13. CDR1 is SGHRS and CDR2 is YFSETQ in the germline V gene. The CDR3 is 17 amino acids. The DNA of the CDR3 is TGCGCCAGCAGCTACTCTACCGGGACAGGGGTGGGGAACATTCAGTACTTC. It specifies CASSYSTGTGVGNIQYF.

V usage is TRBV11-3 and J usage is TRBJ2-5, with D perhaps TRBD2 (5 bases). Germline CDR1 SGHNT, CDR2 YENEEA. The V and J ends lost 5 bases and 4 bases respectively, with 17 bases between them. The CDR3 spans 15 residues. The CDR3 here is CASSPGGPPGETQYF. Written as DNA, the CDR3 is TGTGCCAGCAGCCCCGGCGGGCCGCCTGGAGAGACCCAGTACTTC.

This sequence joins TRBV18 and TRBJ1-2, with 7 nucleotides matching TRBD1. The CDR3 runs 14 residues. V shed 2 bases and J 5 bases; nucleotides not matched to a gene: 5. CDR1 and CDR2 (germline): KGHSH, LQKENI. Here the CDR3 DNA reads TGTGCCAGCTCACCAAACAGGGGTGGGTATGGCTACACCTTC. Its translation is CASSPNRGGYGYTF.

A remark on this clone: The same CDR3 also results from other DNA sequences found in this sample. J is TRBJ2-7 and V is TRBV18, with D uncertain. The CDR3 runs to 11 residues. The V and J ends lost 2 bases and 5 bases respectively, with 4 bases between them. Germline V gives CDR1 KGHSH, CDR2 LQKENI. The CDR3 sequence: CASSPGDEQYF. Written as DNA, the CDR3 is TGTGCCAGCTCACCAGGGGACGAGCAGTACTTC.

CDR3 protein: CASSLYASDAHGYEQYF. The CDR3, as DNA: TGTGCCAGCAGCTTGTACGCGTCGGACGCCCATGGCTACGAGCAGTACTTC. V is TRBV5-5 and J is TRBJ2-7; no firm D call. This CDR3 spans 17 amino acids. Trimming removed 1 base from V and 3 bases from J, with 20 bases in between. From germline, CDR1 is SGHKS and CDR2 YYEKEE (reference sequence).

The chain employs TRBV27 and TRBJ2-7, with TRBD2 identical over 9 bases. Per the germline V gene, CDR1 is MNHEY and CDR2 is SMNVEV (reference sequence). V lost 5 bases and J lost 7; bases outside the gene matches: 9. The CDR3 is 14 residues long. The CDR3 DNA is TGTGCCAGCAGTCCGGGGACTAGCCCTAAGGAGCAGTACTTC. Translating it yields CASSPGTSPKEQYF.

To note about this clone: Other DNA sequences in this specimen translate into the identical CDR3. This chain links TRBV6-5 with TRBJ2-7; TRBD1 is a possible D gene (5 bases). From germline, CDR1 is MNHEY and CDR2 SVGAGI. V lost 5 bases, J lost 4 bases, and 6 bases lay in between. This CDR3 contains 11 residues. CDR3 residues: CASSRGYEQYF. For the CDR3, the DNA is TGTGCCAGCAGTAGGGGTTACGAGCAGTACTTC.

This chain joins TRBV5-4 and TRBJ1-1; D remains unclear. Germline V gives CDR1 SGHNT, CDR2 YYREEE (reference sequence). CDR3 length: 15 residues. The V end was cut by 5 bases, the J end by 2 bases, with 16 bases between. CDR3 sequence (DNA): TGTGCCAGCAGAAAATATATTGGAACTAACACTGAAGCTTTCTTT. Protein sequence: CASRKYIGTNTEAFF. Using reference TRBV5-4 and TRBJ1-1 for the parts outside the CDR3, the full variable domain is ETGVTQSPTHLIKTRGQQVTLRCSSQSGHNTVSWYQQALGQGPQFIFQYYREEENGRGNFPPRFSGLQFPNYSSELNVNALELDDSALYLCASRKYIGTNTEAFFGQGTRLTVV.

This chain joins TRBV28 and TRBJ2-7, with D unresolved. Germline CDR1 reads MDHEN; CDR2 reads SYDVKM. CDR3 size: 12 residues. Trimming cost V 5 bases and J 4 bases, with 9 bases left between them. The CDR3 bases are TGTGCCAGCAGTCCCCTCTGGTACGAGCAGTACTTC. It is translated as CASSPLWYEQYF.

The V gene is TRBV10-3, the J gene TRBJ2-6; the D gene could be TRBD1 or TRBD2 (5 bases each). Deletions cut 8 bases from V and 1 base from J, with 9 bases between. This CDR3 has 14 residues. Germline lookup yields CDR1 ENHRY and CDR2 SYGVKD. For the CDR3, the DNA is TGTGCCATCGCCAGGGAGTCTGGGGCCAACGTCCTGACTTTC. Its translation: CAIARESGANVLTF.